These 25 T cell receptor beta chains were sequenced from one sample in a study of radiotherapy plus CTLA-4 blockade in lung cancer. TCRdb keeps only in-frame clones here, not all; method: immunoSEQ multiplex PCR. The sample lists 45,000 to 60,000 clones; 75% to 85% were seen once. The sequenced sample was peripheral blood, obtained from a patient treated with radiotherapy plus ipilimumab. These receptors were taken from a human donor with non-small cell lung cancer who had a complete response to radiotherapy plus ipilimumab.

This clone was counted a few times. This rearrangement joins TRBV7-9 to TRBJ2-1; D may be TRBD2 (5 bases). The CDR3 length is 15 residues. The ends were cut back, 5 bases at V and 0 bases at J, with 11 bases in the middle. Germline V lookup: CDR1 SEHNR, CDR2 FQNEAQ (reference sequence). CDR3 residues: CASSPRRSSYNEQFF. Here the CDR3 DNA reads TGTGCCAGCAGCCCTCGGAGGAGCTCCTACAATGAGCAGTTCTTC.

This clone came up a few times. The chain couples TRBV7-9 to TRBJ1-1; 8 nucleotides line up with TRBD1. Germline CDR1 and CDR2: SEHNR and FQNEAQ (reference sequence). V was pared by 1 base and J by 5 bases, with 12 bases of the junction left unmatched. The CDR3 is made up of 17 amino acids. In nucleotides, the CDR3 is TGTGCCAGCAGCTTAGGCCCCAACAGGGGGAGTAGGACTGAAGCTTTCTTT. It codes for CASSLGPNRGSRTEAFF.

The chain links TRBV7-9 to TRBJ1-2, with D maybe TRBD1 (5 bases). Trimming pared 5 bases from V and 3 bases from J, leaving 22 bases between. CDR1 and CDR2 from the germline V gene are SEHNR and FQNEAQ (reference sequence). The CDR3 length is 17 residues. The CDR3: CASSKRQGYRHDYGYTF. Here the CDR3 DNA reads TGTGCCAGCAGCAAACGTCAAGGATACAGGCATGACTATGGCTACACCTTC.

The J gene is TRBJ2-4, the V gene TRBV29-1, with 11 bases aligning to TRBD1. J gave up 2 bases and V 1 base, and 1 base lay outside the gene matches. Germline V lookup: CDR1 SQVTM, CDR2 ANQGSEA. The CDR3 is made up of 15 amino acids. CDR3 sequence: CSVEGTGGTKNIQYF. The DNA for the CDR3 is TGCAGCGTTGAAGGGACAGGGGGCACCAAAAACATTCAGTACTTC.

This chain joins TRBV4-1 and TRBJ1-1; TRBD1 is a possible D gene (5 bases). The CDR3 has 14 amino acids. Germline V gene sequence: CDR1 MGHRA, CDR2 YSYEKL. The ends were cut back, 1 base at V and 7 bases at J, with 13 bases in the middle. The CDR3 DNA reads TGCGCCAGCAGCCAAGGGTCTGGGGCCCTTGAAGCTTTCTTT. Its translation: CASSQGSGALEAFF.

CDR3 sequence (DNA): TGCGCCAGCAGCCACCGGGACAAAAACACTGAAGCTTTCTTT. Protein product: CASSHRDKNTEAFF. The chain recombines TRBV4-3 with TRBJ1-1; D possibly corresponds to TRBD1 (6 bases). V dropped 3 bases and J dropped 2 bases, with 10 bases sitting between them. The CDR3 runs to 14 residues. In germline, CDR1 is LGHNA, CDR2 YSLEER.

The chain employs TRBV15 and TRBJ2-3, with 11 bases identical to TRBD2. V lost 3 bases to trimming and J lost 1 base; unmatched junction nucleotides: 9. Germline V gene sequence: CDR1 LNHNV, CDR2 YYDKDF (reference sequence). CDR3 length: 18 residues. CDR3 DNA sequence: TGTGCCACCAGCAGGGAGACTAGCGGGGTTGGTGGCACAGATACGCAGTATTTT. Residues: CATSRETSGVGGTDTQYF.

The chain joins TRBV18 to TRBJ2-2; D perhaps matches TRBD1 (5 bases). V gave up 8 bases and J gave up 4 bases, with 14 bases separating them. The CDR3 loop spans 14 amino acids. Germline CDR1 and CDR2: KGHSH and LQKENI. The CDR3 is CASLDQQVTGELFF. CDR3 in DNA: TGTGCCAGCCTAGATCAACAGGTCACCGGGGAGCTGTTTTTT. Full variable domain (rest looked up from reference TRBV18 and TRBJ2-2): NAGVMQNPRHLVRRRGQEARLRCSPMKGHSHVYWYRQLPEEGLKFMVYLQKENIIDESGMPKERFSAEFPKEGPSILRIQQVVRGDSAAYFCASLDQQVTGELFFGEGSRLTVL.

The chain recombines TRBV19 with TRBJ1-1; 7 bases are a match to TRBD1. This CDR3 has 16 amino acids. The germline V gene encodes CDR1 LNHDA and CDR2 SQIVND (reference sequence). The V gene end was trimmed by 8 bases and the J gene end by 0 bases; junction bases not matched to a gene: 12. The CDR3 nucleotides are TGTGCCAGTCGAACAGGGGTTAAGGATATGAACACTGAAGCTTTCTTT. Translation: CASRTGVKDMNTEAFF.

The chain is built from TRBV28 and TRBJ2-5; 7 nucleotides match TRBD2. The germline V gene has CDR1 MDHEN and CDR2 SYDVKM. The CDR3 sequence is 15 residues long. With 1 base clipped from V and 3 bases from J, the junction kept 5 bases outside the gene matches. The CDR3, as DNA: TGTGCCAGCAGTTTATTGCGGGAGACAAAAGAGACCCAGTACTTC. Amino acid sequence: CASSLLRETKETQYF.

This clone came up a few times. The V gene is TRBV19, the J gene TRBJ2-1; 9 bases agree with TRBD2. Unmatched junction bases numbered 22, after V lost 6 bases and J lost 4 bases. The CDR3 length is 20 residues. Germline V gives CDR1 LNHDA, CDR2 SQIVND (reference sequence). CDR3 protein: CASSDTGLGLAGPSYNEQFF. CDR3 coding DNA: TGTGCCAGTAGCGATACAGGGTTGGGGCTAGCGGGACCGTCATACAATGAGCAGTTCTTC.

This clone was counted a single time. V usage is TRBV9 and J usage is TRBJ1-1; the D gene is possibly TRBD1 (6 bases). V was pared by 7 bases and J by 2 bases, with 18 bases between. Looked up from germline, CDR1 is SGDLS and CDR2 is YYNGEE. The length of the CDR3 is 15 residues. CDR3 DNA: TGTGCCAGCGCCTCTAGCGGGGGCGTAAACACTGAAGCTTTCTTT. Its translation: CASASSGGVNTEAFF.

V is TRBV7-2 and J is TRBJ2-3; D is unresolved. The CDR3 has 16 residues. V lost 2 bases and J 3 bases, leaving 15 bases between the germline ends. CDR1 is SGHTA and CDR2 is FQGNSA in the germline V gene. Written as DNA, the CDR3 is TGTGCCAGCAGCTTATTAGCCGGTGGTCGGACAGATACGCAGTATTTT. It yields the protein CASSLLAGGRTDTQYF.

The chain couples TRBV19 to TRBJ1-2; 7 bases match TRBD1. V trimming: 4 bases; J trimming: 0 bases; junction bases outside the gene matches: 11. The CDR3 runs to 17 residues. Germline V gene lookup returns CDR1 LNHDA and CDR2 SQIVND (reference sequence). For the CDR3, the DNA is TGTGCCAGTAGTAAAAGGACAGGCGCTGCCACTAACTATGGCTACACCTTC. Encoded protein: CASSKRTGAATNYGYTF.

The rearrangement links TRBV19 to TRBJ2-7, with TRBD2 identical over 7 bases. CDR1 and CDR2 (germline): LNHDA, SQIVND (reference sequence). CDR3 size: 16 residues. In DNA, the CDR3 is TGTCGCCCCCGGGGATCTAGCGGTCTAGTATCCTACGAGCAGTACGTC. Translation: CRPRGSSGLVSYEQYV.

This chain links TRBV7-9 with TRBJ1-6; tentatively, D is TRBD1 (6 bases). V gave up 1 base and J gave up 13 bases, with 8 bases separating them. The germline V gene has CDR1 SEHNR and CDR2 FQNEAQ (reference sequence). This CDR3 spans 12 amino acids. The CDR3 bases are TGTGCCAGCAGCTTAGGGGGGGGCCCCCTCCACTTT. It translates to CASSLGGGPLHF.

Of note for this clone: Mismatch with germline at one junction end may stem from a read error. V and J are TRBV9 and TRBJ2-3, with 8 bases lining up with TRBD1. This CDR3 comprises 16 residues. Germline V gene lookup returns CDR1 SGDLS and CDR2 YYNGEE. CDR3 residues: CVSSVGIQGATDTQYF. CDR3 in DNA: TGTGTCAGCAGCGTAGGGATCCAGGGGGCTACAGATACGCAGTATTTT.

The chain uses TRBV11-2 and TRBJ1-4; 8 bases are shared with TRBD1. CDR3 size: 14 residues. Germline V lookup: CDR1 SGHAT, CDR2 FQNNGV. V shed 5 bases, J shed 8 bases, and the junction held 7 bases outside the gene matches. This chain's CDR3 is CASSRGQGSEKLFF. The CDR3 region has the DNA TGTGCCAGCAGCCGTGGACAGGGTAGCGAAAAACTGTTTTTT.

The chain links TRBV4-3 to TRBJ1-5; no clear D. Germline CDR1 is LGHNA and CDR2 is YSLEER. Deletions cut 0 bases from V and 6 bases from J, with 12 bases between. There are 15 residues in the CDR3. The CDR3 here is CASSQEQYPPQPQHF. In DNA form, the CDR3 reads TGCGCCAGCAGCCAAGAACAGTACCCACCTCAGCCCCAGCATTTT.

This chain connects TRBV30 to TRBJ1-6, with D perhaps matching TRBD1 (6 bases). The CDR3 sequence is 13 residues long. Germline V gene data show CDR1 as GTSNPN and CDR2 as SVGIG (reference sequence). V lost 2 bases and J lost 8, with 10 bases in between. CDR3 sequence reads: CAWSTHRDSPLHF. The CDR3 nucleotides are TGTGCCTGGAGTACACACAGGGATTCACCCCTCCACTTT.

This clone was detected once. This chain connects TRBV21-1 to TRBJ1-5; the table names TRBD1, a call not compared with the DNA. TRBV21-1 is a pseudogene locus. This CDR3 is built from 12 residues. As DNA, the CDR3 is TGTGCCATCAGACAGGGAAGCCAGCCCCAGCATTTT. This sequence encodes CAIRQGSQPQHF.

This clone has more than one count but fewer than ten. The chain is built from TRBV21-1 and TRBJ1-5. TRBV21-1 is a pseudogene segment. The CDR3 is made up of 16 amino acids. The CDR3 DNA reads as TGTGCCAGCAGCAAAGTTCGGGATCACGGCAATCAGCCCCAGCATTTT. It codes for CASSKVRDHGNQPQHF.

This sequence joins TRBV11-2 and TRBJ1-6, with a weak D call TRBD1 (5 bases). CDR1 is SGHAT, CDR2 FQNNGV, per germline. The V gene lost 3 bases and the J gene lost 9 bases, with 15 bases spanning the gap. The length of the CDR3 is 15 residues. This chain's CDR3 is CASSFRVLRGSPLHF. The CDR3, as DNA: TGTGCCAGCAGCTTCAGGGTATTGCGAGGTTCACCCCTCCACTTT.

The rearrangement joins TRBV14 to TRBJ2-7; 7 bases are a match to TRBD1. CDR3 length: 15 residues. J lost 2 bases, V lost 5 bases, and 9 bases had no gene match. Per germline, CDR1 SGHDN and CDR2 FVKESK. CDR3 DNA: TGTGCCAGCAGCACGGGACAGTCGACCACCTACGAGCAGTACTTC. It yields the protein CASSTGQSTTYEQYF.

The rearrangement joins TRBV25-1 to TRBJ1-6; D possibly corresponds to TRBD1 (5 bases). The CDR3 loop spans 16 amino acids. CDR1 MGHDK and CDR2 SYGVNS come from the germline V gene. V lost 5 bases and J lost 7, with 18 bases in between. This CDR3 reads CASSFELNGGNSPLHF. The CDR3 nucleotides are TGTGCCAGCAGTTTTGAACTAAACGGGGGGAATTCACCCCTCCACTTT.